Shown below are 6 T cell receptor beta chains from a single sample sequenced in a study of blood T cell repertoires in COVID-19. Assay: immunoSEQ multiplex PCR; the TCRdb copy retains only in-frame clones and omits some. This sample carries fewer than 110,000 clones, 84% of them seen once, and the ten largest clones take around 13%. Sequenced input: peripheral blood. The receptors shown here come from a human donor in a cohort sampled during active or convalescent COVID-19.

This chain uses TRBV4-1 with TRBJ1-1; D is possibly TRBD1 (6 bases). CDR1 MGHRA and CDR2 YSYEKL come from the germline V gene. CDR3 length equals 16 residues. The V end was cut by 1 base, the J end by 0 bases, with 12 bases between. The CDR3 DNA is TGCGCCAGCAGCCAAGCGGCCGGGACAATGAACACTGAAGCTTTCTTT. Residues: CASSQAAGTMNTEAFF.

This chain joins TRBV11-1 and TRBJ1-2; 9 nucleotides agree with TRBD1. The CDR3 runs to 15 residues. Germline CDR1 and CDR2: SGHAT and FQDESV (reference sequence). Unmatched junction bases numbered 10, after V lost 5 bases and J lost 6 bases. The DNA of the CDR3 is TGTGCCAGCAGCCGTGGGGGGGGACAGGGACATGGCTACACCTTC. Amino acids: CASSRGGGQGHGYTF.

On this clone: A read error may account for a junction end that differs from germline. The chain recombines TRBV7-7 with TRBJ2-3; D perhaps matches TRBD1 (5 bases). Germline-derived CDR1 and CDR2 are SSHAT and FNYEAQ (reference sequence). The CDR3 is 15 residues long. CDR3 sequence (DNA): TGTGCTAGCAGCCCAGCCAGGGCAGTGACAGATACGCAGTATTTT. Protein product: CASSPARAVTDTQYF.

Here the CDR3 reads CASSPGLAGGRQETQYF. The DNA for the CDR3 is TGTGCCAGCAGCCCCGGACTAGCGGGGGGGAGACAAGAGACCCAGTACTTC. The rearrangement joins TRBV11-2 to TRBJ2-5, with 15 bases that match TRBD2. CDR1 and CDR2 from the germline V gene are SGHAT and FQNNGV. Unmatched junction bases numbered 6, after V lost 5 bases and J lost 2 bases. This CDR3 spans 17 amino acids.

The CDR3 bases are TGTGCCAGCAGTTACAGGGGTGATCAGCCCCAGCATTTT. Its protein product is CASSYRGDQPQHF. The chain carries TRBV6-5 and TRBJ1-5, with TRBD1 as a possible D gene (5 bases). Germline V gives CDR1 MNHEY, CDR2 SVGAGI. The germline V and J ends were trimmed by 2 bases and 5 bases, with 7 bases remaining between them. The length of the CDR3 is 13 residues.

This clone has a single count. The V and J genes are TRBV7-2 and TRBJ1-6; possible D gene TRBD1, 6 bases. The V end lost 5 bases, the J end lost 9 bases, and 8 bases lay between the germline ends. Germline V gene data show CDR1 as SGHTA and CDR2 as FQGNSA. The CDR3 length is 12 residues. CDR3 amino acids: CASSRTASPLHF. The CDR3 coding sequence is TGTGCCAGCAGCCGGACAGCTTCACCCCTCCACTTT.